These 28 T cell receptor beta chains came from one sample sequenced in a study of CD4 and CD8 cells across lung adenocarcinoma regions. TCRdb re-derived calls from the PCR reads in MiXCR, one entry per CDR3 protein. The data hold about 25,000 distinct CDR3 sequences, with about half observed a single time. The sequencing input was CD8+ T cells from the center of a lung tumor. Source of these receptors: a male donor with lung adenocarcinoma. The CD4 and CD8 labels of this study may be unreliable.

The rearrangement uses TRBV6-1 and TRBJ2-2; weak D call: TRBD1 (5 bases). Trimming took off 5 bases at V and 6 bases at J, with 7 bases between the two ends. Germline CDR1 reads MNHNS; CDR2 reads SASEGT. This CDR3 has 12 amino acids. In nucleotides, the CDR3 is TGTGCCAGCAGTCCGACAGCCGGGGAGCTGTTTTTT. Residues: CASSPTAGELFF.

This chain connects TRBV6-1 to TRBJ2-3; D is perhaps TRBD1 (6 bases). The CDR3 sequence is 11 residues long. The germline gives CDR1 MNHNS, CDR2 SASEGT. The V gene lost 1 base and the J gene lost 11 bases, with 7 bases spanning the gap. For the CDR3, the DNA is TGTGCCAGCAGTGAAGTAGGGGGGCAGTATTTT. This sequence encodes CASSEVGGQYF.

This clonotype was recorded once. This chain links TRBV6-1 with TRBJ2-1; TRBD1 aligns across 9 bases. The J call may be mistaken, given a closer DNA end match to TRBJ2-7. Germline assignment: CDR1 MNHNS and CDR2 SASEGT. The CDR3 extends over 13 amino acids. CDR3 protein: CASSGTGYGEQYV. In DNA, the CDR3 is TGTGCCAGTTCCGGGACAGGGTACGGCGAGCAGTACGTC.

V gene TRBV20-1 combines with J gene TRBJ2-5; 10 bases match TRBD2. Germline V gene data show CDR1 as DFQATT and CDR2 as SNEGSKA (reference sequence). The trim removed 8 bases at V and 8 bases at J, leaving 14 bases unmatched. This CDR3 has 14 amino acids. CDR3: CSTEREGVKNTQYF. DNA of the CDR3: TGCAGTACTGAGCGGGAGGGAGTCAAAAACACCCAGTACTTC.

This clonotype was seen only a few times. The chain uses TRBV7-2 and TRBJ2-7; 8 nucleotides line up with TRBD2. With 2 bases clipped from V and 3 bases from J, the junction kept 6 bases outside the gene matches. CDR1 SGHTA and CDR2 FQGNSA come from the germline V gene. The CDR3 runs to 15 residues. CDR3 nucleotides: TGTGCCAGCAGCTTAACGGGACTAGTGAACTACGAGCAGTACTTC. Translating it yields CASSLTGLVNYEQYF.

This clonotype is categorized as medium-sized. Written as DNA, the CDR3 is TGTGCCAGCAGTGAAAGTGTAGGGTCGCGATTCTTC. Its protein is CASSESVGSRFF. The genes are TRBV6-1 and TRBJ2-1; D remains unclear. The germline CDR1 and CDR2 sequences are MNHNS and SASEGT. The CDR3 is made up of 12 amino acids. Trimming stripped 2 bases from V and 16 bases from J, with 15 bases between.

In the case of this clonotype: At one end the junction does not follow the germline gene, possibly because of a read error. The V and J genes are TRBV6-1 and TRBJ2-5; 7 nucleotides agree with TRBD1. In germline, CDR1 is MNHNS, CDR2 SASEGT. This CDR3 is 15 amino acids long. The CDR3 coding sequence is TGTGCCAGCACCATGGGACAGAGCGACCCAGAGACCCAGTACTTT. This sequence encodes CASTMGQSDPETQYF.

This rearrangement joins TRBV6-1 to TRBJ2-3; D gene ambiguous. The better agreement between TRBJ2-7 and the DNA end casts doubt on the J call. This CDR3 region has 14 residues. Germline values: CDR1 MNHNS, CDR2 SASEGT. The CDR3 DNA reads as TGTGCGGGCAGTGCCAGGAGTGACCAAGATACGCAGTACTTC. Translation: CAGSARSDQDTQYF.

At least ten counts were recorded for this clonotype. The J gene is TRBJ2-3, the V gene TRBV10-2, with TRBD2 identical over 10 bases. The CDR3 loop spans 14 amino acids. Per the germline V gene, CDR1 is WSHSY and CDR2 is SAAADI. V shed 6 bases, J shed 0 bases, and the junction held 0 bases outside the gene matches. CDR3 loop: CASRTSGSTDTQYF. CDR3 sequence (DNA): TGCGCCAGCAGGACTAGCGGGAGCACAGATACGCAGTATTTT.

This chain connects TRBV6-1 to TRBJ2-5; tentatively, D is TRBD1 (6 bases). This CDR3 contains 15 residues. Germline assignment: CDR1 MNHNS and CDR2 SASEGT. Between the trimmed V and J ends, which lost 3 bases and 5 bases, there was a span of 16 bases. The CDR3 coding sequence is TGTGCCAGCAGTGAGTTCTGGGGGCATTCGGAGACCCAGTACTTC. It encodes CASSEFWGHSETQYF.

This clonotype was detected only once. The J gene is TRBJ2-1, the V gene TRBV6-5, with D possibly TRBD2 on 5 matching bases. Germline V gives CDR1 MNHEY, CDR2 SVGAGI. The CDR3 extends over 17 amino acids. Trimming removed 0 bases at V and 7 bases at J, with 19 bases between. The CDR3 loop is CASSYSPESGNPNEQFF. The CDR3 DNA follows: TGTGCCAGCAGTTACTCCCCTGAATCCGGGAACCCAAATGAGCAGTTCTTC.

This clonotype came up a few times. The chain is built from TRBV4-1 and TRBJ1-1, with D unresolved. This CDR3 spans 11 amino acids. Germline V gene lookup returns CDR1 MGHRA and CDR2 YSYEKL. Trimming pared 8 bases from V and 4 bases from J, leaving 8 bases between. CDR3 sequence reads: CASGTGTEAFF. In DNA form, the CDR3 reads TGCGCCAGCGGCACGGGCACTGAAGCTTTCTTT.

The chain combines TRBV28 with TRBJ2-1; TRBD2 matches at 11 bases. The CDR3 is 17 residues long. V lost 4 bases to trimming and J lost 4 bases; unmatched junction nucleotides: 9. From germline, CDR1 is MDHEN and CDR2 SYDVKM. The CDR3 region has the DNA TGTGCCAGCAGTTCCCCATCTAGCGGGAGGCGATACAATGAGCAGTTCTTC. Translated, it gives CASSSPSSGRRYNEQFF.

In the case of this clonotype: One end of the junction does not line up with germline, which may come from a read error. The V call is TRBV6-1, the J call TRBJ2-4, with 8 bases aligning to TRBD2. Germline lookup yields CDR1 MNHNS and CDR2 SASEGT. CDR3 length: 15 residues. CDR3: CGSVTGGRAKNTQYF. Here the CDR3 DNA reads TGTGGCAGCGTCACGGGGGGGCGAGCGAAAAACACGCAGTACTTC.

This chain links TRBV3-1 with TRBJ1-2, with D hard to call. Looked up from germline, CDR1 is LGHDT and CDR2 is YNNKEL (reference sequence). Trimming left V 5 bases short and J 5 bases short, with 9 bases between. This CDR3 has 12 amino acids. CDR3 protein: CASSVGLYGYTF. The DNA of the CDR3 is TGTGCCAGCAGCGTAGGACTGTATGGCTACACCTTC.

The rearrangement uses TRBV6-1 and TRBJ2-1, with 8 nucleotides matching TRBD1. The assigned J gene may be wrong: the sequence end matches TRBJ2-7 better. This CDR3 has 16 residues. Germline V lookup: CDR1 MNHNS, CDR2 SASEGT. CDR3 in DNA: TGTGCCAGCAGTGAATGGACAGGGTCCCTTATTTACGAGCAGTACTTC. As protein: CASSEWTGSLIYEQYF.

Notes on this clonotype: One end of the junction is discordant with germline, which a read error may explain. The chain combines TRBV6-1 with TRBJ2-5, with 8 bases aligning to TRBD2. This CDR3 has 16 amino acids. Germline CDR1 reads MNHNS; CDR2 reads SASEGT. In DNA, the CDR3 is TGTGCCAGCAGGGGCACCCGGGCGGGAGGCCAAGAGACGCAGTACTTC. Its protein product is CASRGTRAGGQETQYF.

This clonotype occurred many times. For the CDR3, the DNA is TGTGCCAGCAGCACGGGCCCGGGAGGCGGGGAGCTGTTTTTT. It is translated as CASSTGPGGGELFF. The V and J genes are TRBV7-3 and TRBJ2-2; 7 bases agree with TRBD2. Germline CDR1 SGHTA, CDR2 FQGTGA. CDR3 length: 14 amino acids. V gave up 5 bases and J gave up 7 bases; unmatched junction bases: 7.

There are many counts of this clonotype. The V gene is TRBV28, the J gene TRBJ2-1; 13 bases line up with TRBD2. Trimming took 3 bases from V and 5 from J; bases not matched to a gene: 4. Germline lookup yields CDR1 MDHEN and CDR2 SYDVKM. This CDR3 is built from 16 residues. CDR3 loop: CASSLGGLAGHNEQFF. As DNA, the CDR3 is TGTGCCAGCAGTTTGGGGGGACTAGCGGGACACAATGAGCAGTTCTTC.

To note about this clonotype: The junction shows a germline mismatch at one end, possibly a read error. The chain is built from TRBV10-3 and TRBJ2-3; possibly TRBD1 for D (5 bases). This CDR3 has 11 amino acids. Germline assignment: CDR1 ENHRY and CDR2 SYGVKD. CDR3 DNA sequence: TGTGGGGGCGATCTCCCAGAGACGCAGTATTTT. Protein: CGGDLPETQYF.

A remark on this clonotype: A read error may account for a junction end that differs from germline. The chain has TRBV6-1 and TRBJ2-3; TRBD2 aligns across 7 bases. The length of the CDR3 is 15 residues. The germline V gene has CDR1 MNHNS and CDR2 SASEGT. CDR3 in DNA: TGTGCCCGCTCCACAGTCCGACTAGCCGCAGATATTCAGTATTTC. Translation gives CARSTVRLAADIQYF.

CDR3 amino acids: CASRRGPTNSPLHF. The CDR3 DNA is TGTGCCAGCAGGCGTGGGCCGACTAATTCACCCCTCCACTTT. This chain uses TRBV12-3 or TRBV12-4 with TRBJ1-6; D uncertain. The CDR3 has 14 residues. V was cut by 6 bases and J by 6 bases, with 12 bases left in between.

This chain uses TRBV4-2 with TRBJ2-2, with a weak D call TRBD1 (6 bases). Germline V CDR1 and CDR2: LGHNA, YNFKEQ. The CDR3 length is 15 residues. V was pared by 6 bases and J by 7 bases, with 18 bases between. The CDR3 bases are TGTGCCAGCAGTCGGACTGAGGACAGTCACGGGGAGCTGTTTTTT. Translation gives CASSRTEDSHGELFF.

As concerns this clonotype: The junction shows a germline mismatch at one end, possibly a read error. This chain uses TRBV10-1 with TRBJ2-6, with 7 bases identical to TRBD1. Per the germline V gene, CDR1 is WNHNN and CDR2 is SYGVQD (reference sequence). The CDR3 has 15 amino acids. The CDR3 is CASSVGGAGANVQYF. Written as DNA, the CDR3 is TGCGCCAGCAGCGTAGGGGGCGCTGGGGCCAACGTCCAGTATTTC.

This clonotype has at least ten counts. V gene TRBV6-1 combines with J gene TRBJ1-1, with 8 nucleotides matching TRBD1. The V gene end was trimmed by 5 bases and the J gene end by 0 bases; junction bases not matched to a gene: 8. Germline V gene data show CDR1 as MNHNS and CDR2 as SASEGT. CDR3 length equals 16 residues. Here the CDR3 DNA reads TGTGCCAGCAGTAAGAACAGGGGGGCATTGAACACTGAAGCTTTCTTT. As protein: CASSKNRGALNTEAFF.

This clonotype was observed at least ten times. The chain joins TRBV6-1 to TRBJ2-5; D unclear. Trimming pared 0 bases from V and 4 bases from J, leaving 6 bases between. CDR3 length: 13 amino acids. CDR1 and CDR2 from the germline V gene are MNHNS and SASEGT. The CDR3 is CASSEAGLETQYF. Written as DNA, the CDR3 is TGTGCCAGCAGTGAAGCAGGGTTAGAGACCCAGTACTTC.

This clonotype was found a few times. The chain is built from TRBV6-1 and TRBJ1-5; tentative D call: TRBD1 (6 bases). The germline V gene has CDR1 MNHNS and CDR2 SASEGT. Trimming took 3 bases from V and 6 from J, leaving 12 bases between them. This CDR3 comprises 14 residues. CDR3 sequence reads: CASSERGEGQPQHF. CDR3 nucleotide sequence: TGTGCCAGCAGTGAGAGGGGGGAGGGTCAGCCCCAGCATTTT.

This clonotype was counted at least ten times. This chain uses TRBV27 with TRBJ2-5, with D possibly being TRBD2 (5 bases). Trimming removed 6 bases at V and 5 bases at J, with 7 bases between. Germline V CDR1 and CDR2: MNHEY, SMNVEV (reference sequence). The CDR3 has 11 residues. CDR3 nucleotides: TGTGCCAGCAGCCGCGGGGAGACCCAGTACTTC. This sequence encodes CASSRGETQYF.